This TCR beta chain was retrieved from a study of T cells after yellow fever vaccination. Regarding the study as a whole: The secondary response was weaker, and its peak arrived faster, on day 5 versus 15. Most primary-vaccination clones recurred post-booster (under 98% CD4, just over 85% CD8). The appearance of a small share of clonotypes in both CD4 and CD8 compartments was observed.

For TCR, cDNA came from 5'RACE template switching, which added a universal primer site and UMIs. Using its own MiXCR run on the 5' RACE reads, TCRdb lists one record per CDR3 protein. The table lists hundreds of thousands of distinct CDR3 sequences, over 9% of them singletons. With respect to this clonotype: Its matching antigen is unknown.

The source is a man aged 25-45 years who received the YFV17D yellow fever vaccine. The sample was PBMCs, taken on the day of the yellow fever booster vaccination.

CDR3 sequence: CASSPEVGTLTEAFF. The CDR3, as DNA: TGCGCCAGCAGCCCTGAGGTGGGGACATTGACTGAAGCTTTCTTT. V gene TRBV5-1 combines with J gene TRBJ1-1; D may be TRBD1 (6 bases). CDR1 is SGHRS and CDR2 is YFSETQ in the germline V gene. V lost 4 bases to trimming and J lost 5 bases, with 18 bases between them. This CDR3 is 15 amino acids long.